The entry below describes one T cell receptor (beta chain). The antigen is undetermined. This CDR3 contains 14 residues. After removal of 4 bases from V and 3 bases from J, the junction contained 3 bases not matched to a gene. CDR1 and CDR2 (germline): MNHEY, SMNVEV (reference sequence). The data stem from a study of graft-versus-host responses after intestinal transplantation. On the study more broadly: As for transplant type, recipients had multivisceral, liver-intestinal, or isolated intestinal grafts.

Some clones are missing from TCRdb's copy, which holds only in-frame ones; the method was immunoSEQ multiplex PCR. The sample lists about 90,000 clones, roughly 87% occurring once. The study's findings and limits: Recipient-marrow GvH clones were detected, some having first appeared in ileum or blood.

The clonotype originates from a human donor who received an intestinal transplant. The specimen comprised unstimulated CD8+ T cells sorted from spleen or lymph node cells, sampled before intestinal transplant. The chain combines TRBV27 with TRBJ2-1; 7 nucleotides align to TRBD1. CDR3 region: CASSSDRFYNEQFF. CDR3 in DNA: TGTGCCAGCAGTTCGGACAGGTTCTACAATGAGCAGTTCTTC.